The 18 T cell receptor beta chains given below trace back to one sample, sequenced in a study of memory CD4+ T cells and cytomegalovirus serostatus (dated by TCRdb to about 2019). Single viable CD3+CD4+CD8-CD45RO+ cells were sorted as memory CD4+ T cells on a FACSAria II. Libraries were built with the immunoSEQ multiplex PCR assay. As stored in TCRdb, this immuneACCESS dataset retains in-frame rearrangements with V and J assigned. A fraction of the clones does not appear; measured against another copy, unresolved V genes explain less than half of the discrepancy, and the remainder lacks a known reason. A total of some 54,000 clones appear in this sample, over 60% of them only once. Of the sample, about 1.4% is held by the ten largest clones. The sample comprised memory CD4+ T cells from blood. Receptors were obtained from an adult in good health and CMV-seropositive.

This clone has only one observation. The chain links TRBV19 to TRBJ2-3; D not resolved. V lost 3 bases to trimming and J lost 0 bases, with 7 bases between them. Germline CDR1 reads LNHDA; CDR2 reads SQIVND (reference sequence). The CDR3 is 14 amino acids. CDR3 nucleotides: TGTGCCAGTAGTATTGATTACAGCACAGATACGCAGTATTTT. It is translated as CASSIDYSTDTQYF.

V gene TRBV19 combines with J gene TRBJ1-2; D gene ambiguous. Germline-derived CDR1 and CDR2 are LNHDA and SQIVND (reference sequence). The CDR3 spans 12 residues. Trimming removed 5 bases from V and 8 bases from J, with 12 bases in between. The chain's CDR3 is CASSLDWGGYTF. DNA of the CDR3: TGTGCCAGTAGTCTTGATTGGGGAGGCTACACCTTC.

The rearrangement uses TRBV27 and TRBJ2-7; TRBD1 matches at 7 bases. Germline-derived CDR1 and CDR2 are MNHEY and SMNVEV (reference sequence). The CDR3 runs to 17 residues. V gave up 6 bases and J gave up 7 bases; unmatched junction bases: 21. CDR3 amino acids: CASRDPLGDRGIEEQYF. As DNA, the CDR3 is TGTGCCAGCAGAGACCCCTTAGGGGACAGAGGGATAGAAGAGCAGTACTTC.

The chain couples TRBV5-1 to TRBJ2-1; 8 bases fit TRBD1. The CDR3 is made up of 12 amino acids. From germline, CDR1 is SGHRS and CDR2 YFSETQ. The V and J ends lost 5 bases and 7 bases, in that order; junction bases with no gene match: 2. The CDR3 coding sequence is TGCGCCAGCAGGCAGGGGGCAAATGAGCAGTTCTTC. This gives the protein CASRQGANEQFF.

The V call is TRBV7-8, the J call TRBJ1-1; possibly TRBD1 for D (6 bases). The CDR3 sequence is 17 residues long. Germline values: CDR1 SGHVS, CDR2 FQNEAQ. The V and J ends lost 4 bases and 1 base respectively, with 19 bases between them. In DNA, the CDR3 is TGTGCCAGCAGCTCTACTACCGGGGGCAGGACGAACACTGAAGCTTTCTTT. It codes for CASSSTTGGRTNTEAFF.

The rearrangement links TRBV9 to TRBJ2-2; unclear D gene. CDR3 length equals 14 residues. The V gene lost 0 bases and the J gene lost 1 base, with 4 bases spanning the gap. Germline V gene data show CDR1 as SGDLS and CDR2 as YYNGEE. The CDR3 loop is CASSVEVNTGELFF. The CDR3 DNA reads TGTGCCAGCAGCGTAGAAGTGAACACCGGGGAGCTGTTTTTT.

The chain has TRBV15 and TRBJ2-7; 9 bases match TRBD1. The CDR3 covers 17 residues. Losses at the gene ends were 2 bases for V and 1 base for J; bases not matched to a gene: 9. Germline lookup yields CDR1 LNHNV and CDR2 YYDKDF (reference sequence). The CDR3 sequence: CATSRPNAGTGSYEQYF. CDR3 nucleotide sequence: TGTGCCACCAGCAGACCCAACGCCGGGACAGGGTCCTACGAGCAGTACTTC.

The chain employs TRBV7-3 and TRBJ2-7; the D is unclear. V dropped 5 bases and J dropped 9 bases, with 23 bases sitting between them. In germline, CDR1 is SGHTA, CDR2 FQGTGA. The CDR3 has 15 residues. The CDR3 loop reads CASSQTGSALKVQYF. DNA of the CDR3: TGTGCCAGCAGCCAAACGGGTTCCGCTCTAAAGGTGCAGTACTTC.

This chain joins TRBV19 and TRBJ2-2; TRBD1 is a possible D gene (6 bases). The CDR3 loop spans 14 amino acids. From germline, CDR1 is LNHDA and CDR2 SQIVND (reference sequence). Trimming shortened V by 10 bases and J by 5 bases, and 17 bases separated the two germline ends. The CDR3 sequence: CATRGGQTTGELFF. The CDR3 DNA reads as TGTGCCACCAGGGGTGGACAGACAACCGGGGAGCTGTTTTTT. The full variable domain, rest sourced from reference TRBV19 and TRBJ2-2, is DGGITQSPKYLFRKEGQNVTLSCEQNLNHDAMYWYRQDPGQGLRLIYYSQIVNDFQKGDIAEGYSVSREKKESFPLTVTSAQKNPTAFYLCATRGGQTTGELFFGEGSRLTVL.

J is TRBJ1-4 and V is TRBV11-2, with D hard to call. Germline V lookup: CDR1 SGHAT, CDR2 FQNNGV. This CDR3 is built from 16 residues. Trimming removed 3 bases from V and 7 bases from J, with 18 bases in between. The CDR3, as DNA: TGTGCCAGCAGCTTGACCCAGGTACCGGGCCGTGAAAAACTGTTTTTT. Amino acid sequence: CASSLTQVPGREKLFF.

Written as DNA, the CDR3 is TGTGCCAGCAGCTTCGGACCCAACAATCAGCCCCAGCATTTT. This codes for CASSFGPNNQPQHF. The chain employs TRBV7-9 and TRBJ1-5; no clear D. Germline V gene lookup returns CDR1 SEHNR and CDR2 FQNEAQ (reference sequence). This CDR3 has 14 residues. V was cut by 3 bases and J by 3 bases, with 9 bases left in between.

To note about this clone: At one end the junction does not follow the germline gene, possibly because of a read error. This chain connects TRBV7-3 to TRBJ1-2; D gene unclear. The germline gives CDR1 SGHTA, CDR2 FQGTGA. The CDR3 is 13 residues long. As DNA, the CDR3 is TGTGCCAGCAGCCCGGACCCCAACTACGGCTACACCTTC. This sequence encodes CASSPDPNYGYTF.

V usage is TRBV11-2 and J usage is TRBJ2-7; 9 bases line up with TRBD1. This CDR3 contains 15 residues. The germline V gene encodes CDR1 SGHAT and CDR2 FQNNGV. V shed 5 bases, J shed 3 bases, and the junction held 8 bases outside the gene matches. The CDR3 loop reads CASSTGTGTIYEQYF. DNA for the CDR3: TGTGCCAGCAGCACTGGGACAGGGACTATCTACGAGCAGTACTTC.

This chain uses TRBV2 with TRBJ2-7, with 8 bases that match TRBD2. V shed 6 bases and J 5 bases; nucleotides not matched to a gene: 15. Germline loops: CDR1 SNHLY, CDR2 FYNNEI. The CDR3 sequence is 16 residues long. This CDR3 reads CASRGAGASRGHEQYF. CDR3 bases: TGTGCCAGCAGGGGAGCGGGGGCCTCGCGAGGCCACGAGCAGTACTTC. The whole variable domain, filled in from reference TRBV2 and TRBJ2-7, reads EPEVTQTPSHQVTQMGQEVILRCVPISNHLYFYWYRQILGQKVEFLVSFYNNEISEKSEIFDDQFSVERPDGSNFTLKIRSTKLEDSAMYFCASRGAGASRGHEQYFGPGTRLTVT.

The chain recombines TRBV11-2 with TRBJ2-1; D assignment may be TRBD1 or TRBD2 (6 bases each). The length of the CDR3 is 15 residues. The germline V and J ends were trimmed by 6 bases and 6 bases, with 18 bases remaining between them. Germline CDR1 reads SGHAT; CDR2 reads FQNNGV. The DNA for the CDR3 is TGTGCCAGCAGGTTTAGCGGTGGGGGGCTCAATGAGCAGTTCTTC. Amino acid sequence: CASRFSGGGLNEQFF.

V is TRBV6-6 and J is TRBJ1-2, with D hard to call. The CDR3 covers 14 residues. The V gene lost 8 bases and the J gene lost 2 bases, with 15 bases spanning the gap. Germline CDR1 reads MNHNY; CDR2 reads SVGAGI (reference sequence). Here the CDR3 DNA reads TGTGCCAGCCGCCCGGCATGGGAAAACTATGGCTACACCTTC. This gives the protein CASRPAWENYGYTF.

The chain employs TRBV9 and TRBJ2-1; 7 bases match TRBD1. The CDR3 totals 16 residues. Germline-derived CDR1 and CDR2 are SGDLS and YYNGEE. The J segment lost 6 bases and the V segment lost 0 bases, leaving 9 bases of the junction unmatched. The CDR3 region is CASSVAPSGGRNEQFF. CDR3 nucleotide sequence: TGTGCCAGCAGCGTAGCCCCTTCAGGGGGTCGCAATGAGCAGTTCTTC.

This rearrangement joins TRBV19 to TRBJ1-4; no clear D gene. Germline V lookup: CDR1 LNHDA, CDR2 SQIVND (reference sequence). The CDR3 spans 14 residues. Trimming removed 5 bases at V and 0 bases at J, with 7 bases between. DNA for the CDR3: TGTGCCAGTAGTCCAGGAGCAACTAATGAAAAACTGTTTTTT. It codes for CASSPGATNEKLFF.